This TCR beta chain derives from a study of CD4 T cells in relation to SARS-CoV-2 and coronaviruses. The CDR3 covers 13 residues. Trimming took 8 bases from V and 12 from J, leaving 17 bases between them. Sequencing was performed with immunoSEQ multiplex PCR; in TCRdb, only in-frame clones are kept and a portion is missing. The sample carries approximately 70,000 clones, 90% to 95% recorded once. Before the COVID-19 pandemic, during about 2010-2019, CD4+ T cells were taken from unexposed donors. The sequence was collected from a human donor in good health. The chain recombines TRBV12-3 or TRBV12-4 with TRBJ1-6, with unresolved D. The material sequenced was naive CD4+ T cells from PBMCs. Subset in this sample: naive CD4+ T cells isolated by negative enrichment. The CDR3 sequence is CASSSSNKIPLHF. The CDR3 DNA sequence: TGTGCCAGCTCCTCCAGCAACAAAATACCCCTCCACTTT.